These 29 T cell receptor beta chains originate from one sample sequenced in a study of cytomegalovirus exposure and HLA in healthy donors. PCR was performed using 60 Vbeta and 13 Jbeta primers. TCRdb keeps only in-frame clones here, not all; method: immunoSEQ multiplex PCR. The table shows about 160,000 clones, with roughly 76% occurring only once. The source material was PBMCs. Receptor source: a woman aged 50 to 60 in good health and CMV-seronegative.

The chain uses TRBV18 and TRBJ2-7; no reliable D call. There are 14 residues in the CDR3. The germline V gene encodes CDR1 KGHSH and CDR2 LQKENI. V lost 6 bases and J lost 3, with 15 bases in between. CDR3 DNA sequence: TGTGCCAGCTCGCTTGAGGCGCTGAACTACGAGCAGTACTTC. Residues: CASSLEALNYEQYF. Drawing the rest from reference TRBV18 and TRBJ2-7, the complete variable domain is NAGVMQNPRHLVRRRGQEARLRCSPMKGHSHVYWYRQLPEEGLKFMVYLQKENIIDESGMPKERFSAEFPKEGPSILRIQQVVRGDSAAYFCASSLEALNYEQYFGPGTRLTVT.

This clone has only one observation. The chain uses TRBV7-2 and TRBJ1-5; D is possibly TRBD1 (5 bases). The CDR3 extends over 14 amino acids. V shed 1 base and J shed 6 bases, with 10 bases lying between them. Germline V gene data show CDR1 as SGHTA and CDR2 as FQGNSA. The CDR3 sequence is CASSLEGGTQPQHF. DNA for the CDR3: TGTGCCAGCAGCTTAGAAGGAGGGACTCAGCCCCAGCATTTT.

The chain has TRBV7-8 and TRBJ1-5, with D unresolved. The length of the CDR3 is 14 residues. Germline values: CDR1 SGHVS, CDR2 FQNEAQ. Trimming took off 3 bases at V and 0 bases at J, with 6 bases between the two ends. Written as DNA, the CDR3 is TGTGCCAGCAGCTTCCAGAATAGCAATCAGCCCCAGCATTTT. Translation: CASSFQNSNQPQHF.

The CDR3 DNA is TGTGCCAGCAGCTCCTCCGGGACACCTGGGGAGACCCAGTACTTC. It is translated as CASSSSGTPGETQYF. The chain couples TRBV7-9 to TRBJ2-5; weak D call: TRBD1 (6 bases). Germline V gene data show CDR1 as SEHNR and CDR2 as FQNEAQ (reference sequence). With 4 bases removed from V and 5 bases from J, the gap between germline ends came to 17 bases. The CDR3 has 15 amino acids.

The chain recombines TRBV7-2 with TRBJ1-5; no clear D. Between the trimmed V and J ends, which lost 5 bases and 4 bases, there was a span of 12 bases. Germline V lookup: CDR1 SGHTA, CDR2 FQGNSA. The CDR3 runs to 14 residues. This CDR3 reads CASSHPTENQPQHF. CDR3 nucleotide sequence: TGTGCCAGCAGCCATCCAACGGAGAATCAGCCCCAGCATTTT.

This chain connects TRBV28 to TRBJ1-5; D might be TRBD1 (5 bases). The CDR3 covers 15 residues. Germline V CDR1 and CDR2: MDHEN, SYDVKM. Trimming left V 2 bases short and J 2 bases short, with 10 bases between. The CDR3 region has the DNA TGTGCCAGCAGTTTACCTACGGGGGGCAATCAGCCCCAGCATTTT. Residues: CASSLPTGGNQPQHF.

The V gene is TRBV7-2, the J gene TRBJ1-3; maybe TRBD1 (5 bases). CDR3 length: 16 amino acids. Germline CDR1 SGHTA, CDR2 FQGNSA. V lost 1 base to trimming and J lost 0 bases, with 10 bases between them. The CDR3 protein is CASSLGGGHSGNTIYF. In nucleotides, the CDR3 is TGTGCCAGCAGCTTAGGGGGCGGACACTCTGGAAACACCATATATTTT.

This rearrangement joins TRBV27 to TRBJ2-5, with D possibly matching TRBD2 (6 bases). CDR3 length: 14 amino acids. Germline V gene data show CDR1 as MNHEY and CDR2 as SMNVEV (reference sequence). Trimming removed 5 bases from V and 4 bases from J, with 14 bases in between. CDR3 sequence reads: CASSKTRLGETQYF. The CDR3 nucleotides read TGTGCCAGCAGTAAGACTAGACTAGGAGAGACCCAGTACTTC.

J is TRBJ2-1 and V is TRBV11-1; perhaps TRBD2 as D (5 bases). Germline CDR1 reads SGHAT; CDR2 reads FQDESV (reference sequence). Deletions cut 5 bases from V and 9 bases from J, with 8 bases between. The CDR3 runs to 11 residues. DNA of the CDR3: TGTGCCAGCAGCCCTGGGAGTGAGCAGTTCTTC. Its protein product is CASSPGSEQFF.

This clone was detected once. This rearrangement joins TRBV10-3 to TRBJ2-7; a weak D match, TRBD1 (6 bases). Between the trimmed V and J ends, which lost 0 bases and 2 bases, there was a span of 11 bases. The CDR3 loop spans 15 amino acids. Germline V gene lookup returns CDR1 ENHRY and CDR2 SYGVKD. The DNA for the CDR3 is TGTGCCATCAGTGAGTCGGGGGACATTCCCTACGAGCAGTACTTC. It encodes CAISESGDIPYEQYF.

The J gene is TRBJ2-2, the V gene TRBV4-1; 10 nucleotides align to TRBD2. This CDR3 comprises 16 residues. The germline CDR1 and CDR2 sequences are MGHRA and YSYEKL. Trimming removed 2 bases from V and 7 bases from J; junction bases left unmatched: 7. The CDR3 bases are TGCGCCAGCAGCCAAACCGGGACTAGCGTCGGCGGGGAGCTGTTTTTT. Translation: CASSQTGTSVGGELFF.

The chain joins TRBV7-9 to TRBJ1-2; tentatively, D is TRBD1 (5 bases). Germline CDR1 reads SEHNR; CDR2 reads FQNEAQ (reference sequence). V was clipped by 2 bases and J by 1 base, with 11 bases between them. CDR3 length: 15 residues. The CDR3 protein is CASSLWGSFNYGYTF. CDR3 nucleotide sequence: TGTGCCAGCAGCTTATGGGGCAGCTTTAACTATGGCTACACCTTC.

The chain combines TRBV5-6 with TRBJ1-2; D is perhaps TRBD1 (5 bases). Trimming took 2 bases from V and 1 from J, leaving 9 bases between them. From germline, CDR1 is SGHDT and CDR2 YYEEEE. This CDR3 has 14 residues. DNA for the CDR3: TGTGCCAGCAGCTTTGACAGACGTAACTATGGCTACACCTTC. This encodes CASSFDRRNYGYTF. Full variable domain (outside the CDR3, taken from reference TRBV5-6 and TRBJ1-2): DAGVTQSPTHLIKTRGQQVTLRCSPKSGHDTVSWYQQALGQGPQFIFQYYEEEERQRGNFPDRFSGHQFPNYSSELNVNALLLGDSALYLCASSFDRRNYGYTFGSGTRLTVV.

In its sample, this clone was seen once. The CDR3 bases are TGTGCCAGCAGTTACTCCCCTGTCACTGAAGCTTTCTTT. It translates to CASSYSPVTEAFF. The chain couples TRBV6-5 to TRBJ1-1, with no clear D. The CDR3 sequence is 13 residues long. The germline V gene has CDR1 MNHEY and CDR2 SVGAGI. Trimming left V 0 bases short and J 4 bases short, with 6 bases between.

The rearrangement uses TRBV28 and TRBJ1-5; possibly TRBD1 for D (6 bases). Looked up from germline, CDR1 is MDHEN and CDR2 is SYDVKM. The CDR3 loop spans 15 amino acids. Trimming pared 4 bases from V and 5 bases from J, leaving 15 bases between. Here the CDR3 DNA reads TGTGCCAGCAGTTCTCAGGGGACAAAGGATCAGCCCCAGCATTTT. It is translated as CASSSQGTKDQPQHF. The full variable domain, in which reference TRBV28 and TRBJ1-5 provide the parts outside the CDR3, is DVKVTQSSRYLVKRTGEKVFLECVQDMDHENMFWYRQDPGLGLRLIYFSYDVKMKEKGDIPEGYSVSREKKERFSLILESASTNQTSMYLCASSSQGTKDQPQHFGDGTRLSIL.

V is TRBV5-1 and J is TRBJ1-2; tentative D call: TRBD1 (6 bases). The germline CDR1 and CDR2 sequences are SGHRS and YFSETQ. V gave up 0 bases and J gave up 8 bases, with 11 bases separating them. CDR3 length: 13 residues. The CDR3 DNA reads as TGCGCCAGCAGCTTGGGACAGGTGCGCGGCTACACCTTC. It encodes CASSLGQVRGYTF.

The chain combines TRBV28 with TRBJ2-3, with TRBD2 matching 8 bases. The CDR3 spans 15 residues. Looked up from germline, CDR1 is MDHEN and CDR2 is SYDVKM. With V trimmed by 5 bases and J by 4 bases, 8 bases remained unmatched. CDR3 in amino acids: CASSLGAGDADTQYF. In DNA, the CDR3 is TGTGCCAGCAGTCTGGGAGCGGGAGACGCAGATACGCAGTATTTT.

J is TRBJ1-1 and V is TRBV12-2. TRBV12-2 is given as a pseudogene. This CDR3 spans 9 amino acids. CDR3 protein: CASRTKAFF. The CDR3 DNA follows: TGTGCAAGTCGCACTAAAGCTTTCTTT.

The chain recombines TRBV5-8 with TRBJ1-6, with 8 bases lining up with TRBD1. CDR1 is SGHTS, CDR2 YDEGEE, per germline. Trimming cost V 3 bases and J 7 bases; bases outside gene matches: 6. This CDR3 spans 15 amino acids. In DNA, the CDR3 is TGTGCCAGCAGCTCGACTCGACAGGGGAATTCACCCCTCCACTTT. This encodes CASSSTRQGNSPLHF. Combining the CDR3 with reference TRBV5-8 and TRBJ1-6 gives the whole variable domain EAGVTQSPTHLIKTRGQQATLRCSPISGHTSVYWYQQALGLGLQFLLWYDEGEERNRGNFPPRFSGRQFPNYSSELNVNALELEDSALYLCASSSTRQGNSPLHFGNGTRLTVT.

The chain combines TRBV2 with TRBJ2-3, with a tentative D call TRBD2 (5 bases). The CDR3 length is 14 residues. Trimming pared 1 base from V and 5 bases from J, leaving 10 bases between. CDR1 is SNHLY and CDR2 is FYNNEI in the germline V gene. CDR3 amino acids: CASSEDIGRDTQYF. For the CDR3, the DNA is TGTGCCAGCAGTGAAGATATAGGGAGAGATACGCAGTATTTT.

The J gene is TRBJ2-2, the V gene TRBV7-8; 8 bases line up with TRBD2. The V gene's germline CDR1 is SGHVS and CDR2 FQNEAQ. This CDR3 region has 17 residues. J was trimmed by 4 bases and V by 1 base; bases with no gene match: 8. The CDR3: CASSLVSGGGGTGELFF. CDR3 coding DNA: TGTGCCAGCAGCTTAGTGTCGGGGGGGGGCGGCACCGGGGAGCTGTTTTTT.

This clone was detected only once. This chain connects TRBV7-9 to TRBJ1-2; a possible D gene is TRBD1 (5 bases). The V and J ends lost 3 bases and 4 bases respectively, with 12 bases between them. Per the germline V gene, CDR1 is SEHNR and CDR2 is FQNEAQ (reference sequence). The CDR3 loop spans 14 amino acids. The CDR3 DNA reads TGTGCCAGCAGCTTCCGGGGGGGAGGCTATGGCTACACCTTC. It yields the protein CASSFRGGGYGYTF.

The chain carries TRBV18 and TRBJ1-3, with D possibly TRBD1 on 5 matching bases. The ends were cut back, 0 bases at V and 2 bases at J, with 11 bases in the middle. The germline V gene has CDR1 KGHSH and CDR2 LQKENI. The CDR3 has 16 residues. CDR3 coding DNA: TGTGCCAGCTCACCACCGTTAGGGGCAACTGGAAACACCATATATTTT. Translated, it gives CASSPPLGATGNTIYF.

This clone was seen a single time. The chain employs TRBV29-1 and TRBJ1-1, with D perhaps matching TRBD1 (5 bases). The CDR3 is 11 amino acids. Germline V gene lookup returns CDR1 SQVTM and CDR2 ANQGSEA. Trimming stripped 3 bases from V and 11 bases from J, with 13 bases between. The CDR3 DNA follows: TGCAGCGTTGATATGATGGGGGGGGCTTTCTTT. Its protein product is CSVDMMGGAFF.

The CDR3 loop reads CASSGAETPYEQYF. CDR3 bases: TGTGCCAGTAGTGGGGCGGAGACTCCCTACGAGCAGTACTTC. The chain has TRBV19 and TRBJ2-7; TRBD1 might be the D (5 bases). The V and J ends lost 5 bases and 2 bases respectively, with 13 bases between them. Germline lookup yields CDR1 LNHDA and CDR2 SQIVND (reference sequence). This CDR3 contains 14 residues.

This chain links TRBV28 with TRBJ1-5; tentatively, D is TRBD1 (6 bases). The CDR3 covers 15 residues. The V end lost 6 bases, the J end lost 7 bases, and 19 bases lay between the germline ends. From germline, CDR1 is MDHEN and CDR2 SYDVKM. CDR3 loop: CASSYGSGGAQPQHF. The CDR3 region has the DNA TGTGCCAGCAGCTATGGGTCTGGGGGGGCACAGCCCCAGCATTTT.

The chain employs TRBV4-3 and TRBJ2-1, with D perhaps TRBD2 (5 bases). Germline V CDR1 and CDR2: LGHNA, YSLEER. There are 17 residues in the CDR3. Trimming pared 0 bases from V and 6 bases from J, leaving 18 bases between. CDR3 sequence reads: CASSQDLRTSRINEQFF. The CDR3 DNA follows: TGCGCCAGCAGCCAAGATCTAAGGACTTCAAGAATCAATGAGCAGTTCTTC.

V usage is TRBV11-2 and J usage is TRBJ2-1; 7 nucleotides align to TRBD1. Germline values: CDR1 SGHAT, CDR2 FQNNGV. CDR3 length equals 13 residues. The V gene end was trimmed by 4 bases and the J gene end by 5 bases; junction bases not matched to a gene: 2. The CDR3 sequence is CASSSGQHNEQFF. The CDR3 DNA is TGTGCCAGCAGCTCGGGACAGCACAATGAGCAGTTCTTC.

The chain combines TRBV7-2 with TRBJ1-4; D is ambiguous. Trimming took 2 bases from V and 7 from J, leaving 11 bases between them. The CDR3 extends over 14 amino acids. Per the germline V gene, CDR1 is SGHTA and CDR2 is FQGNSA. CDR3 residues: CASSLNPSSEKLFF. Here the CDR3 DNA reads TGTGCCAGCAGCTTAAATCCATCTAGTGAAAAACTGTTTTTT.